This TCR beta chain derives from a study of cytomegalovirus exposure and HLA in healthy donors. Study outcomes and limitations: Researchers reported in a later analysis that a missense DCLRE1C variant was tied to TCR beta V- and J-gene trimming.

Between the trimmed V and J ends, which lost 4 bases and 0 bases, there was a span of 13 bases. Germline loops: CDR1 SNHLY, CDR2 FYNNEI. This CDR3 comprises 15 residues. PCR involved 60 Vbeta and 13 Jbeta primers. Sequencing was performed with immunoSEQ multiplex PCR; in TCRdb, only in-frame clones are kept and a portion is missing. The table lists roughly 110,000 clones, 70% to 75% of them singletons. In the case of this clone: Its antigen remains unidentified.

Sequenced sample: PBMCs. The source is a female donor in good health and CMV-seronegative. This chain joins TRBV2 and TRBJ2-7; TRBD2 might be the D (5 bases). This chain's CDR3 is CASSGLLDRSYEQYF. The CDR3 DNA follows: TGTGCCAGCAGTGGACTATTAGATCGCTCCTACGAGCAGTACTTC.